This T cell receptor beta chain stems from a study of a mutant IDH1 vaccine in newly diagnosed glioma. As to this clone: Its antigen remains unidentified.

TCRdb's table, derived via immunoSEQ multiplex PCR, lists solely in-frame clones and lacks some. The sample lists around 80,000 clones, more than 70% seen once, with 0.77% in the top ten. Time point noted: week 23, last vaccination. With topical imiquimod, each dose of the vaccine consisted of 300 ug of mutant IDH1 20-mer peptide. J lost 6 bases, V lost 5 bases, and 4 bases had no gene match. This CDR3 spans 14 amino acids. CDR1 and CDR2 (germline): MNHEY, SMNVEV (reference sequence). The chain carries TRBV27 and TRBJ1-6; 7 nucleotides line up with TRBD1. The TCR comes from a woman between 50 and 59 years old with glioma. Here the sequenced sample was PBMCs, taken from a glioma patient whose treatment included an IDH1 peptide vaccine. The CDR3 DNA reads TGTGCCAGCAGTCTGGGACAGTTTAATTCACCCCTCCACTTT. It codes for CASSLGQFNSPLHF.